This T cell receptor beta chain originates from a study of blood T cells in healthy people across ages. Healthy individuals of Caucasian origin from Russia, aged about 6 to 95, served as donors. Study results and caveats: Whereas aged donors had fewer naive CD4+ cells, long-lived donors had more of them and higher diversity. TCR beta diversity was tightly associated with the proportion of naive T cells.

Details on this clonotype: No antigen is known for it.

A J-beta primer mix and a sample-barcoded 5' primer were used in a second PCR of roughly 6 to 11 cycles. Each cDNA molecule, via a template-switch adaptor with 12 random nucleotides, was tagged. TCRdb independently ran MiXCR on the 5' RACE reads; one entry per CDR3 protein. The table records around 780,000 distinct CDR3 sequences, more than 55% of them present only once. The receptor's source is a man aged 40-49 years in good health. Sequenced sample: blood.

The CDR3 DNA reads as TGTGCCAGCAGTTCCACCGGGGTTGCCTATGGCTACACCTTC. It translates to CASSSTGVAYGYTF. The gene calls are TRBV27 and TRBJ1-2; D unresolved. Germline lookup yields CDR1 MNHEY and CDR2 SMNVEV (reference sequence). CDR3 length: 14 amino acids. V lost 4 bases and J lost 4, with 13 bases in between.